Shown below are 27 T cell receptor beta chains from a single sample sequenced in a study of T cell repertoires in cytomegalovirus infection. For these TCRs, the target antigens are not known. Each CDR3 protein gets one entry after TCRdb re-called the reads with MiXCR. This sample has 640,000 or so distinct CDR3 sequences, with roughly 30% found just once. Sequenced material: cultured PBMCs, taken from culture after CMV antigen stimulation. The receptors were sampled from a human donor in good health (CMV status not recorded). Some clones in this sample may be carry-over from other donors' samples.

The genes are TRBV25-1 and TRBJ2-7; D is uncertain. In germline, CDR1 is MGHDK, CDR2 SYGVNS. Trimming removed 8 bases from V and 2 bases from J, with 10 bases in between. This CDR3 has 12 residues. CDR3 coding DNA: TGTGCCAGCGCCTCCCAGGCCTACGAGCAGTACTTC. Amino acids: CASASQAYEQYF.

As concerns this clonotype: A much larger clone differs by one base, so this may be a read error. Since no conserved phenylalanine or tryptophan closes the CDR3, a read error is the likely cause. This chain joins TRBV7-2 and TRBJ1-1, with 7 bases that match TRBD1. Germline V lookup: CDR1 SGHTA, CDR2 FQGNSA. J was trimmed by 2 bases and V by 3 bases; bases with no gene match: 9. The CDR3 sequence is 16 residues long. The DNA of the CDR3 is TGTGCCAGCAGCTTTGGGCCTGGGACAGTTAACACTGAAGCTTTCTCT. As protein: CASSFGPGTVNTEAFS.

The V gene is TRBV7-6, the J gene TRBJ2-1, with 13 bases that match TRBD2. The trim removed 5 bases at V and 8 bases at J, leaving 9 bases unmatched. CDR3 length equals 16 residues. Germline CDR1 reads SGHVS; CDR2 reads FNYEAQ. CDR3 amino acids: CASSDRTSGSGDEQFF. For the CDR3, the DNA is TGTGCCAGCAGCGACCGGACTAGCGGGAGCGGGGATGAGCAGTTCTTC.

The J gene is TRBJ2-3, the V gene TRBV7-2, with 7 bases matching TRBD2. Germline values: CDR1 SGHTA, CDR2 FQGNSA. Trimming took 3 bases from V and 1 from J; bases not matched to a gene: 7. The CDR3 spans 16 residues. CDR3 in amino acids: CASSLDLGRGTDTQYF. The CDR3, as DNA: TGTGCCAGCAGCTTGGATTTGGGGAGGGGCACAGATACGCAGTATTTT.

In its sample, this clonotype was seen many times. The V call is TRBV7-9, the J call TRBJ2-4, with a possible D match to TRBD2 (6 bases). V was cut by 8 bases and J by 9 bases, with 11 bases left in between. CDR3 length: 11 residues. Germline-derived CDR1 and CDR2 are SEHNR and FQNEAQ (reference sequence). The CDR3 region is CASGAEGIQYF. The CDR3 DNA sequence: TGTGCCAGCGGCGCGGAGGGCATTCAGTACTTC.

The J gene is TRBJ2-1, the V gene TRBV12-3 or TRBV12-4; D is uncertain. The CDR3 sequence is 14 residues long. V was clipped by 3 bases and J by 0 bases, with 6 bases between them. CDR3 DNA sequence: TGTGCCAGCAGTTTGACCCTCTCCTACAATGAGCAGTTCTTC. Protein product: CASSLTLSYNEQFF.

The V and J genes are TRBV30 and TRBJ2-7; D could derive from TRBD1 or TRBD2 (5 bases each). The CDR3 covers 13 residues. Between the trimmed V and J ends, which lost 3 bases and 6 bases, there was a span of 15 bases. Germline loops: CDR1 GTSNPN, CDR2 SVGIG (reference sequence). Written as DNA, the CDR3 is TGTGCCTGGAGCGCCGCTGGGGGACGCGAGCAGTACTTC. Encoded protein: CAWSAAGGREQYF.

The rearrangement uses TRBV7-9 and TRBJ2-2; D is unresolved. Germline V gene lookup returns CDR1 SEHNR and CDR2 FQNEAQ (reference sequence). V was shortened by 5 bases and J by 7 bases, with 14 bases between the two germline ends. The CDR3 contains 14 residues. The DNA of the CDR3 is TGTGCCAGCAGCGCCCCTTTGCGTGTCGGGGAGCTGTTTTTT. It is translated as CASSAPLRVGELFF.

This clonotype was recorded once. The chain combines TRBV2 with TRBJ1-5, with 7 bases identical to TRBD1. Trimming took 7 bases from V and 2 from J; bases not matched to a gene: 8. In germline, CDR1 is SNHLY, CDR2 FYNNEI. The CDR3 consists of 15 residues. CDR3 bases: TGTGCCAGCATAGTAGGGGGCTCGGGCAATCAGCCCCAGCATTTT. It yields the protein CASIVGGSGNQPQHF.

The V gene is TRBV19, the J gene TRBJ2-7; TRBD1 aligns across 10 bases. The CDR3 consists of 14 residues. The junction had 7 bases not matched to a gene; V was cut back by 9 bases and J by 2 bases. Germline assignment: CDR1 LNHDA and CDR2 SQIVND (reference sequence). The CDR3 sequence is CASAAGQGTYEQYF. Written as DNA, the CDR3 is TGTGCCAGCGCGGCGGGACAGGGGACCTACGAGCAGTACTTC. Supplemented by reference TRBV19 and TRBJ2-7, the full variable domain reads DGGITQSPKYLFRKEGQNVTLSCEQNLNHDAMYWYRQDPGQGLRLIYYSQIVNDFQKGDIAEGYSVSREKKESFPLTVTSAQKNPTAFYLCASAAGQGTYEQYFGPGTRLTVT.

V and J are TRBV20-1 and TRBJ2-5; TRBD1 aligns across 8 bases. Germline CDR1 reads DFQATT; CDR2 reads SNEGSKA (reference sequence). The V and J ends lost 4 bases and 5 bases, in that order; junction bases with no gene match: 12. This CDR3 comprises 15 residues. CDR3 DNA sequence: TGCAGTGCTACGGAGAGGGACAGGATCGCGGAGACCCAGTACTTC. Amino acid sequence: CSATERDRIAETQYF.

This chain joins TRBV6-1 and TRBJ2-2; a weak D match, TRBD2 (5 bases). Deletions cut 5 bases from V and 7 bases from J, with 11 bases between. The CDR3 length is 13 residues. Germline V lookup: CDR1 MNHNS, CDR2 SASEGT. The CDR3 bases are TGTGCCAGCAGTTACGGGATCGGCGGGGAGCTGTTTTTT. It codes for CASSYGIGGELFF.

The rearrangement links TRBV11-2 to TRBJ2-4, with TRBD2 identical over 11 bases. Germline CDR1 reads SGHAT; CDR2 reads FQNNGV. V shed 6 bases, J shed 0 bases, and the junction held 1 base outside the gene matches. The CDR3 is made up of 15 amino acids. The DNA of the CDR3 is TGTGCCAGCAGAACTAGCGGGAGAGCCAAAAACATTCAGTACTTC. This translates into CASRTSGRAKNIQYF. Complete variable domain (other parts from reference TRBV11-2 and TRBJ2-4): EAGVAQSPRYKIIEKRQSVAFWCNPISGHATLYWYQQILGQGPKLLIQFQNNGVVDDSQLPKDRFSAERLKGVDSTLKIQPAKLEDSAVYLCASRTSGRAKNIQYFGAGTRLSVL.

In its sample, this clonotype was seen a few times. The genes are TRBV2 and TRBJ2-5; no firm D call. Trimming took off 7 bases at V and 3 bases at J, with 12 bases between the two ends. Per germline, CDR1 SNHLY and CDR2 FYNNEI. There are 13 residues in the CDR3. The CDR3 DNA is TGTGCCAGCAACCCTAGTCGGGAAGAGACCCAGTACTTC. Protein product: CASNPSREETQYF.

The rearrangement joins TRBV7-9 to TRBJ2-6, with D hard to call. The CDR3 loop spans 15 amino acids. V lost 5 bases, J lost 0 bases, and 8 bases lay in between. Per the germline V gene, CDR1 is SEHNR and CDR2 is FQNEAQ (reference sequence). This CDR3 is CASSDTASGANVLTF. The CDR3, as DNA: TGTGCCAGCAGCGATACAGCCTCTGGGGCCAACGTCCTGACTTTC.

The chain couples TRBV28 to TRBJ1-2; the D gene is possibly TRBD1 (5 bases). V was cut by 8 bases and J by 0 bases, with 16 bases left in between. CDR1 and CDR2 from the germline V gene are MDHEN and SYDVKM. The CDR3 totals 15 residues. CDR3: CASWEEGLANYGYTF. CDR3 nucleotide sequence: TGTGCCAGCTGGGAGGAGGGGCTAGCTAACTATGGCTACACCTTC.

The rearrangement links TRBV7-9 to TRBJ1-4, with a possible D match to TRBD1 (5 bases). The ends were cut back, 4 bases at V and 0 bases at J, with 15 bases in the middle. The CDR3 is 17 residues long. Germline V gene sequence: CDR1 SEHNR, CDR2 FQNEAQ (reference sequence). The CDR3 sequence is CASSSFQGPATNEKLFF. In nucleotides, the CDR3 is TGTGCCAGCAGCTCCTTCCAGGGCCCCGCAACTAATGAAAAACTGTTTTTT.

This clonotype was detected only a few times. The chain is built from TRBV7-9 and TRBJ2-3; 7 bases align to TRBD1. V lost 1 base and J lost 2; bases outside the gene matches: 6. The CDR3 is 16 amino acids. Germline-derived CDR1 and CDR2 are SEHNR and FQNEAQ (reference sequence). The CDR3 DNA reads TGTGCCAGCAGCTTAGGACAGGGCTTCTACACAGATACGCAGTATTTT. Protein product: CASSLGQGFYTDTQYF.

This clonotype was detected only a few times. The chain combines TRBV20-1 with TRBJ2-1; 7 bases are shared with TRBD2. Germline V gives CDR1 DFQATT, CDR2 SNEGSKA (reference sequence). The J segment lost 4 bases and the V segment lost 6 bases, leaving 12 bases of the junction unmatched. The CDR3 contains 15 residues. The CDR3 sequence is CSARPQGLLYNEQFF. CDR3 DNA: TGCAGTGCCCGCCCCCAGGGACTACTATACAATGAGCAGTTCTTC.

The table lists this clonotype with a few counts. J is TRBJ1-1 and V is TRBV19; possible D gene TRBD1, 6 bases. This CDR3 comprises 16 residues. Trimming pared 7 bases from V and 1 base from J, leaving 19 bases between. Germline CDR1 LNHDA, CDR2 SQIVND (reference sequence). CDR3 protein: CASTPQGSSTNTEAFF. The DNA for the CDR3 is TGTGCCAGTACTCCTCAGGGGTCCTCCACGAACACTGAAGCTTTCTTT.

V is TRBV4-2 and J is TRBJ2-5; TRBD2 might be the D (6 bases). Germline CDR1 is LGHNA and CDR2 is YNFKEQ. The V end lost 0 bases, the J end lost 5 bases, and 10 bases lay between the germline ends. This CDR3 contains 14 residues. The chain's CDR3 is CASSQDWRAETQYF. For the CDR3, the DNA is TGTGCCAGCAGCCAAGATTGGAGGGCGGAGACCCAGTACTTC.

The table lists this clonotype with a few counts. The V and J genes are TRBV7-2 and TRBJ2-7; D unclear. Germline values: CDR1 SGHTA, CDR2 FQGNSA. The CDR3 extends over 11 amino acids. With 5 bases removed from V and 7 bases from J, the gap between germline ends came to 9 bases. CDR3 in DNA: TGTGCCAGCAGCCAGTCTGTGGAGCAGTACTTC. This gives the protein CASSQSVEQYF.

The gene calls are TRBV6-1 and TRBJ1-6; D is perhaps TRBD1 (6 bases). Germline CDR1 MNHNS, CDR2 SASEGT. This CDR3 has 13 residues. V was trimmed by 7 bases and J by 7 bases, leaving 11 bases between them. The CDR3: CASTRGENSPLHF. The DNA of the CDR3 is TGTGCCAGCACCAGGGGTGAAAATTCACCCCTCCACTTT.

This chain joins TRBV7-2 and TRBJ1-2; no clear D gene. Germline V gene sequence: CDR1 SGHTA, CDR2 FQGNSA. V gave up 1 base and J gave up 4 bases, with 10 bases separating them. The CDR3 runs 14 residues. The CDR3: CASSLDGEFYGYTF. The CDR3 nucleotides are TGTGCCAGCAGCTTAGATGGGGAGTTCTATGGCTACACCTTC.

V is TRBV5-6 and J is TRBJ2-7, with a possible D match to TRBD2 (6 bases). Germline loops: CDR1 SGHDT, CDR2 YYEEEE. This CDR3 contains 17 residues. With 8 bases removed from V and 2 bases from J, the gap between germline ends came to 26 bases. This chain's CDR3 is CASSPGTGAGRTYEQYF. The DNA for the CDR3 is TGTGCCAGTAGCCCCGGGACTGGAGCAGGCCGCACCTACGAGCAGTACTTC. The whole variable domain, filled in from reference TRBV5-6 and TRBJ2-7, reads DAGVTQSPTHLIKTRGQQVTLRCSPKSGHDTVSWYQQALGQGPQFIFQYYEEEERQRGNFPDRFSGHQFPNYSSELNVNALLLGDSALYLCASSPGTGAGRTYEQYFGPGTRLTVT.

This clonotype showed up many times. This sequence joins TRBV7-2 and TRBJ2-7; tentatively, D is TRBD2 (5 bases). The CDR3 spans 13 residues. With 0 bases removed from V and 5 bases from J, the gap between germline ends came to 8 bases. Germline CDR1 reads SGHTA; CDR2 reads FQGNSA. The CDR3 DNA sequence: TGTGCCAGCAGCTTAGCTTCGGGGAACGAGCAGTACTTC. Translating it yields CASSLASGNEQYF.

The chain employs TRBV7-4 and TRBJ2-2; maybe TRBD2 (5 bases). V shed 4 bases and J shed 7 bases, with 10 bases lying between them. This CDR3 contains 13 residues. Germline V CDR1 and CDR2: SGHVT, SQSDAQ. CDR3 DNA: TGTGCCAGCAGCTACGAGAGGGTCGGGGAGCTGTTTTTT. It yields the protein CASSYERVGELFF.